The clone carrying this T cell receptor (beta chain) is a singleton in its sample. The sample originates from a study of CD8 T cells in Susac syndrome. The study sequenced TCR beta in blood CD8+ and CD4+ T cells. FACS was used to enrich TEMRA cells, whereas the CD8+ and CD4+ T cells were obtained by negative isolation. cDNA came from around 0.54 to 1 ug RNA primed by random hexamers. TCR beta CDR3 was amplified by immunoSEQ multiplex PCR. This amplification extended across 54 Vbeta and 13 Jbeta segments. In TCRdb, the immunoSEQ multiplex PCR reads were re-called with MiXCR into one record per CDR3 protein. The table shows about 440,000 distinct CDR3 sequences, with around 85% occurring only once. CDR3 length: 16 amino acids. Germline lookup yields CDR1 MGHRA and CDR2 YSYEKL. The V and J ends lost 3 bases and 0 bases respectively, with 11 bases between them.

The origin of this receptor is a human donor with multiple sclerosis. The chain combines TRBV4-1 with TRBJ1-4; perhaps TRBD1 as D (6 bases). Sequenced input: CD8+ T cells from PBMCs. The DNA for the CDR3 is TGCGCCAGCAGCCAGGGACAACTAGCAACTAATGAAAAACTGTTTTTT. Translated: CASSQGQLATNEKLFF.